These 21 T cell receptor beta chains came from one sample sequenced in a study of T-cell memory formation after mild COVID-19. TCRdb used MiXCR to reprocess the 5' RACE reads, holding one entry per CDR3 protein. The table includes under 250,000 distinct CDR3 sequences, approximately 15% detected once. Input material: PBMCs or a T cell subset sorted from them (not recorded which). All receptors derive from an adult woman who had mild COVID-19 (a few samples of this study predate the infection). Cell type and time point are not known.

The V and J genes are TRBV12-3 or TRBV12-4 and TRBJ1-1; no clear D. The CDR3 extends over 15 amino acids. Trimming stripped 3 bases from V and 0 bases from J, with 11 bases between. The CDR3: CASSLVVGLNTEAFF. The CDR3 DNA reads TGTGCCAGCAGTTTGGTCGTAGGGTTGAACACTGAAGCTTTCTTT.

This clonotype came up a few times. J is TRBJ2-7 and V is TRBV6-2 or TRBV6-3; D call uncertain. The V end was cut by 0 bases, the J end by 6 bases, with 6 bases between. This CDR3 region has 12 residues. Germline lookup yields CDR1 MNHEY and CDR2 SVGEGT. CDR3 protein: CASSYSKLEQYF. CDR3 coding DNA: TGTGCCAGCAGTTACTCGAAACTCGAGCAGTACTTC.

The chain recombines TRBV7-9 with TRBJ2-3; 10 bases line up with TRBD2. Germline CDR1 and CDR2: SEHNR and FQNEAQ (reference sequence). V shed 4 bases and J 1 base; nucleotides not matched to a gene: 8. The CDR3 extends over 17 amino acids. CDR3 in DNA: TGTGCCAGCAGCTCCCAGCGGGGGGGCCTACGCACAGATACGCAGTATTTT. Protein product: CASSSQRGGLRTDTQYF.

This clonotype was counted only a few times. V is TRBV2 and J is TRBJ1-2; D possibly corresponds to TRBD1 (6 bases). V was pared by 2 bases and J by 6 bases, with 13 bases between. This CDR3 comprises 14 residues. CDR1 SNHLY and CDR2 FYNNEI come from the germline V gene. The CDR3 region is CASSEQGGGHGYTF. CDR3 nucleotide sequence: TGTGCCAGCAGTGAACAAGGGGGTGGGCATGGCTACACCTTC.

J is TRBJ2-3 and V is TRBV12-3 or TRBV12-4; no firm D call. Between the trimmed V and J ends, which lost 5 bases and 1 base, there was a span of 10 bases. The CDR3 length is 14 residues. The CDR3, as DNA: TGTGCCAGCAGTCCCAGACCCGGCACAGATACGCAGTATTTT. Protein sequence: CASSPRPGTDTQYF.

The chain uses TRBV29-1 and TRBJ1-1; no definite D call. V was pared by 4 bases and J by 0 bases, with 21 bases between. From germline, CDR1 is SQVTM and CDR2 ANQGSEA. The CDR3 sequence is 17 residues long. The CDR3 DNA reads TGCAGCGTTGGAGGTTCTGGAGGAAACCTCATGAACACTGAAGCTTTCTTT. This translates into CSVGGSGGNLMNTEAFF.

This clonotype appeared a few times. CDR3 bases: TGTGCCAGCTCACCGGGACTTTTGGAGACCCAGTACTTC. Translation: CASSPGLLETQYF. The gene calls are TRBV18 and TRBJ2-5; D is possibly TRBD2 (6 bases). Trimming shortened V by 3 bases and J by 5 bases, and 10 bases separated the two germline ends. Germline CDR1 and CDR2: KGHSH and LQKENI. The CDR3 is 13 residues long.

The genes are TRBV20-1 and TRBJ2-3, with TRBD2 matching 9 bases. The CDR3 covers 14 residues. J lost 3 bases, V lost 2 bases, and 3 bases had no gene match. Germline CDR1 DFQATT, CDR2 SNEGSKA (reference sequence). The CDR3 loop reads CSARTAGGTDTQYF. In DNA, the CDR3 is TGCAGTGCTAGAACAGCGGGGGGAACAGATACGCAGTATTTT.

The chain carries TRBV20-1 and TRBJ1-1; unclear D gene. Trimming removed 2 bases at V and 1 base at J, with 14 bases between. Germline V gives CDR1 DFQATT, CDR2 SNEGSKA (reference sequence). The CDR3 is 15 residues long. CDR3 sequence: CSARSSSGSNTEAFF. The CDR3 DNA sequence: TGCAGTGCTAGAAGCTCCAGCGGATCGAACACTGAAGCTTTCTTT.

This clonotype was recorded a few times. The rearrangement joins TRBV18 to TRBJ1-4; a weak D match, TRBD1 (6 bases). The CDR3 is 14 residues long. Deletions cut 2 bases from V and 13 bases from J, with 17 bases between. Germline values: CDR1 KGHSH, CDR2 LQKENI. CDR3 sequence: CASSPGPTSGALFF. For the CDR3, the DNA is TGTGCCAGCTCACCAGGGCCAACCTCGGGGGCACTGTTTTTT.

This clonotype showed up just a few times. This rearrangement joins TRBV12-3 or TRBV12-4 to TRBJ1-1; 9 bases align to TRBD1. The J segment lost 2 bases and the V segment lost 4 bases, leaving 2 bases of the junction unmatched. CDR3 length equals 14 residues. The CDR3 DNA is TGTGCCAGCAGTTGGGACAGGGTAAACACTGAAGCTTTCTTT. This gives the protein CASSWDRVNTEAFF.

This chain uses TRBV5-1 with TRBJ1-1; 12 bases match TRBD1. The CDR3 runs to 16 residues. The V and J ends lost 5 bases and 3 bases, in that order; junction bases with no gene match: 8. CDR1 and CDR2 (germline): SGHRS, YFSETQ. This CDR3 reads CASSPGTGGWDTEAFF. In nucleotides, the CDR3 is TGCGCCAGCAGTCCCGGGACAGGGGGCTGGGACACTGAAGCTTTCTTT.

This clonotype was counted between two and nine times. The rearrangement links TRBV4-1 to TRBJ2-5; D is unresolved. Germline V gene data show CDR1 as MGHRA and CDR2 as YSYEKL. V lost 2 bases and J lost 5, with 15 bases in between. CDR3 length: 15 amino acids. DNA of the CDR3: TGCGCCAGCAGCCAAACCGGGCCACTCAGGGAGACCCAGTACTTC. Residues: CASSQTGPLRETQYF.

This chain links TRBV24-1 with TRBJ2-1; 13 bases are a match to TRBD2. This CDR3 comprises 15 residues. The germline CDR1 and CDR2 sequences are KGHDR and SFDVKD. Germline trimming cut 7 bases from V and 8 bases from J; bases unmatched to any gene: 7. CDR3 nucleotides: TGTGCCACCAGCGAACTAGCGGGAGGGCCCGATGAGCAGTTCTTC. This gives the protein CATSELAGGPDEQFF.

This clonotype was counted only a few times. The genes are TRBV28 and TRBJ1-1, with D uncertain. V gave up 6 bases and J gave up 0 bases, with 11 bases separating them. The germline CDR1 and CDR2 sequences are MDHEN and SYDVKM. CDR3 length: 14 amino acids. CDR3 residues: CASSPEVLNTEAFF. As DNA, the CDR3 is TGTGCCAGCAGCCCCGAGGTGCTGAACACTGAAGCTTTCTTT.

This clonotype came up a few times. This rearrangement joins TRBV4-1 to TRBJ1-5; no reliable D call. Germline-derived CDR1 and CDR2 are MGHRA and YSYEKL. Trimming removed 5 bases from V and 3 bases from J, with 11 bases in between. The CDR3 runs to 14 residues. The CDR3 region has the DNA TGCGCCAGCAGCGTTTTTGGGTACAATCAGCCCCAGCATTTT. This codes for CASSVFGYNQPQHF.

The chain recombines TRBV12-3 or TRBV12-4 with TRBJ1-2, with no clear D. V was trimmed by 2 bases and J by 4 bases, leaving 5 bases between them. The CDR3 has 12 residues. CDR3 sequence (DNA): TGTGCCAGCAGTTTACGGCTCTATGGCTACACCTTC. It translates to CASSLRLYGYTF.

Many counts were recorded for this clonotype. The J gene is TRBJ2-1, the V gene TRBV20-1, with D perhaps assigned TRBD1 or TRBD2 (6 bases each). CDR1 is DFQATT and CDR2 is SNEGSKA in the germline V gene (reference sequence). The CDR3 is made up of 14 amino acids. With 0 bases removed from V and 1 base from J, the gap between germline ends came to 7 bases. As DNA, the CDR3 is TGCAGTGCTAGAGAAGGGGGGTCCTACAATGAGCAGTTCTTC. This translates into CSAREGGSYNEQFF.

The CDR3, as DNA: TGTGCCAGTAGTATCGCTAGCGGGAAACCAGGGGCCAACGTCCTGACTTTC. Residues: CASSIASGKPGANVLTF. The gene calls are TRBV19 and TRBJ2-6, with TRBD2 matching over 9 bases. The CDR3 is 17 residues long. The germline CDR1 and CDR2 sequences are LNHDA and SQIVND (reference sequence). With V trimmed by 3 bases and J by 4 bases, 7 bases remained unmatched.

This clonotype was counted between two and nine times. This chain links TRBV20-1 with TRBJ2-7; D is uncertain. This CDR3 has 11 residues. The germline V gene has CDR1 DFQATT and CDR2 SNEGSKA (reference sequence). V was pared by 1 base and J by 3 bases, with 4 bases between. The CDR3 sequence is CSARGGYEQYF. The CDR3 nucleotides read TGCAGTGCTAGAGGGGGCTACGAGCAGTACTTC.

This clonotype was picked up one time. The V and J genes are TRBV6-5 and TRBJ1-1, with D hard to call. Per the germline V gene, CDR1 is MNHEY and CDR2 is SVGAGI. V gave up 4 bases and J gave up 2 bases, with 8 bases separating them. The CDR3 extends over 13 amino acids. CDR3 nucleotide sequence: TGTGCCAGCAGTTGGGAGGGCAACACTGAAGCTTTCTTT. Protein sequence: CASSWEGNTEAFF.